A single sample gave rise to the 10 T cell receptor beta chains below, sequenced in a study of T cell responses to AZD1222 COVID-19 vaccine. TCRdb's table, derived via immunoSEQ multiplex PCR, lists solely in-frame clones and lacks some. Altogether approximately 56,000 clones are present, over 75% being singletons, with the ten largest covering around 15%. The specimen comprised peripheral blood, sampled on day 0 of AZD1222 vaccination. The receptors shown here come from an adult in good health.

The V and J genes are TRBV7-6 and TRBJ2-5; no reliable D call. Looked up from germline, CDR1 is SGHVS and CDR2 is FNYEAQ. The germline V and J ends were trimmed by 5 bases and 2 bases, with 18 bases remaining between them. This CDR3 is built from 16 residues. The CDR3 DNA is TGTGCCAGCAGCCCCTCCGTCAGTCTATCGCAAGAGACCCAGTACTTC. Protein: CASSPSVSLSQETQYF.

The chain joins TRBV5-4 to TRBJ2-6; D may be TRBD1 (6 bases). Germline CDR1 is SGHNT and CDR2 is YYREEE (reference sequence). The length of the CDR3 is 19 residues. Between the trimmed V and J ends, which lost 3 bases and 0 bases, there was a span of 19 bases. CDR3 protein: CASSSHQGTYSSGANVLTF. The DNA for the CDR3 is TGTGCCAGCAGCTCCCACCAGGGGACGTACAGCTCTGGGGCCAACGTCCTGACTTTC.

This chain joins TRBV29-1 and TRBJ2-5, with 10 bases that match TRBD2. Germline V gene lookup returns CDR1 SQVTM and CDR2 ANQGSEA. V lost 1 base to trimming and J lost 4 bases; unmatched junction nucleotides: 6. The CDR3 is made up of 15 amino acids. The CDR3 region has the DNA TGCAGCGTTGAAGTGGGAAGCGGGGGGGGAGAGACCCAGTACTTC. It is translated as CSVEVGSGGGETQYF.

The chain has TRBV5-1 and TRBJ2-5; 11 nucleotides match TRBD2. V lost 3 bases and J lost 2; bases outside the gene matches: 9. Per the germline V gene, CDR1 is SGHRS and CDR2 is YFSETQ. There are 17 residues in the CDR3. The CDR3 DNA reads as TGCGCCAGCAGCTGGGGGCTAGCGGGGGGCCCACAAGAGACCCAGTACTTC. Amino acids: CASSWGLAGGPQETQYF.

This clone was seen once. The chain carries TRBV7-8 and TRBJ1-3, with D uncertain. This CDR3 comprises 17 residues. V lost 4 bases and J 0 bases, leaving 16 bases between the germline ends. Per germline, CDR1 SGHVS and CDR2 FQNEAQ. CDR3 amino acids: CASSSAIPPYSGNTIYF. The CDR3 nucleotides are TGTGCCAGCAGCTCAGCCATTCCGCCATACTCTGGAAACACCATATATTTT.

The J gene is TRBJ1-2, the V gene TRBV3-1 (or the pseudogene TRBV3-2); TRBD1 agrees at 7 bases. This CDR3 is built from 13 residues. The junction had 1 base not matched to a gene; V was cut back by 4 bases and J by 2 bases. Germline CDR1 reads LGHDT; CDR2 reads YNNKEL (reference sequence). CDR3 residues: CASSPTGNYGYTF. CDR3 sequence (DNA): TGTGCCAGCAGCCCGACAGGGAACTATGGCTACACCTTC.

CDR3 amino acids: CASSVATGLAGGSSYNEQFF. CDR3 nucleotide sequence: TGTGCCAGCAGCGTAGCTACGGGACTAGCGGGGGGGAGCTCCTACAATGAGCAGTTCTTC. This rearrangement joins TRBV9 to TRBJ2-1; TRBD2 aligns across 16 bases. Per the germline V gene, CDR1 is SGDLS and CDR2 is YYNGEE. This CDR3 region has 20 residues. J gave up 0 bases and V 0 bases, and 6 bases lay outside the gene matches.

The V and J genes are TRBV5-8 and TRBJ1-1; D gene unclear. The CDR3 totals 15 residues. Trimming pared 4 bases from V and 10 bases from J, leaving 23 bases between. The germline CDR1 and CDR2 sequences are SGHTS and YDEGEE. The CDR3 region has the DNA TGTGCCAGCAGCGGGGTTGATGGATTCATCGAAGGAGCTTTCTTT. Translation gives CASSGVDGFIEGAFF.

The chain couples TRBV5-1 to TRBJ1-6, with 9 bases aligning to TRBD1. Germline CDR1 SGHRS, CDR2 YFSETQ. With V trimmed by 0 bases and J by 9 bases, 7 bases remained unmatched. This CDR3 comprises 16 residues. In DNA form, the CDR3 reads TGCGCCAGCAGCTTGGCAGGGGGACAGGGTTTTTCACCCCTCCACTTT. Encoded protein: CASSLAGGQGFSPLHF. The full variable domain, completed using reference TRBV5-1 and TRBJ1-6, is KAGVTQTPRYLIKTRGQQVTLSCSPISGHRSVSWYQQTPGQGLQFLFEYFSETQRNKGNFPGRFSGRQFSNSRSEMNVSTLELGDSALYLCASSLAGGQGFSPLHFGNGTRLTVT.

The chain couples TRBV7-9 to TRBJ2-3, with 12 nucleotides matching TRBD2. The V and J ends lost 5 bases and 0 bases, in that order; junction bases with no gene match: 9. Germline V gene sequence: CDR1 SEHNR, CDR2 FQNEAQ (reference sequence). The CDR3 spans 18 residues. CDR3 in amino acids: CASSTERLAGASTDTQYF. The CDR3 coding sequence is TGTGCCAGCAGCACAGAAAGACTAGCGGGGGCTAGCACAGATACGCAGTATTTT.